One and the same sample provided the 32 T cell receptor beta chains below, sequenced in a study of CD8+ T cells in alopecia areata. RNA was isolated and reverse transcribed to cDNA, the sequencing template. Measured with immunoSEQ multiplex PCR; TCRdb has only the in-frame clones, and not every one. The specimen has approximately 280,000 clones, none found just once. CD4, CD8alpha, NKG2D, NKG2ACE and other markers guided sorting of pooled cutaneous lymph node cells. Sequences were obtained from CD4+ T cells sorted from a lymph node. These TCRs come from a C3H/HeJ mouse with alopecia areata. The MHC haplotype recorded for the strain is H2-k.

Only a few counts were recorded for this clone. Genes here carry mouse names. The CDR3 is cut off 4 residues early in the read; its end comes from the germline J gene. V usage is TRBV13-3 and J usage is TRBJ2-2; TRBD1 is a possible D gene (5 bases). With 4 bases removed from V and 0 bases from J, the gap between germline ends came to 10 bases. Germline V gives CDR1 NNHDY, CDR2 SYVADS. CDR3 length equals 15 residues. The CDR3 loop reads CASSPRGANTGQLYF. Partial CDR3 DNA: TGTGCCAGCAGTCCAAGGGGAGCAAACACCGGG.

With respect to this clone: The genes and germline here are from mouse. Incomplete CDR3 DNA: TGTGCCAGCAGTGATGCAAGGCAGGGGAGAGGTTCGCCC. Residues: CASSDARQGRGSP. The whole CDR3 protein is CASSDARQGRGSPLYF. The chain is built from TRBV13-1 and TRBJ1-6; D may be TRBD1 (6 bases). With the read ending 3 residues before the CDR3 end, the germline J gene is used to fill in that end. TRBJ1-6 is labeled an ORF, and its function is uncertain. Germline assignment: CDR1 NSHNY and CDR2 SYGAGN. The length of the CDR3 is 16 residues. Trimming removed 0 bases from V and 9 bases from J, with 16 bases in between.

This clone showed up just a few times. A single base separates this from a much larger clone, so it may be a read error. Genes and germline are mouse. The read ends 4 residues early relative to the CDR3; the germline J gene fills the gap. At the DNA level, this CDR3 is encoded by other sequences in the same sample as well. The genes are TRBV13-1 and TRBJ2-3, with a weak D call TRBD1 (6 bases). CDR1 NSHNY and CDR2 SYGAGN come from the germline V gene. The CDR3 spans 13 residues. Deletions cut 5 bases from V and 0 bases from J, with 7 bases between. The DNA read from the CDR3 is TGTGCCAGCAGGGACAGCAGTGCAGAA. As protein: CASRDSSAE. From start to end, the CDR3 is CASRDSSAETLYF.

Comment on this clone: Here the gene names and germline are mouse. The read comes to an end 3 residues before the CDR3 does, leaving the germline J gene to fill in the end. The V and J genes are TRBV13-3 and TRBJ1-6, with D possibly TRBD1 on 5 matching bases. TRBJ1-6 is an ORF, and what it does is uncertain. The CDR3 runs to 10 residues. CDR1 and CDR2 (germline): NNHDY, SYVADS. CDR3 amino acids: CASNWGGLYF. CDR3 DNA, as far as it was read: TGTGCCAGCAATTGGGGGGGC.

This clone was detected ten times or more. Genes and germline come from the mouse. The missing CDR3 end, 4 residues past where the read stops, is filled in from the germline J gene. The V and J genes are TRBV13-1 and TRBJ2-3, with 8 bases that match TRBD2. Germline V gives CDR1 NSHNY, CDR2 SYGAGN. V shed 3 bases and J 3 bases; nucleotides not matched to a gene: 0. The CDR3 covers 13 residues. The DNA read from the CDR3 is TGTGCCAGCAGTGGGGACTGGGCAGAA. Protein product: CASSGDWAE. From start to end, the CDR3 is CASSGDWAETLYF.

With respect to this clone: Here the gene names and germline are mouse. With the read ending 4 residues before the CDR3 end, the germline J gene is used to fill in that end. At the DNA level, this CDR3 is encoded by other sequences in the same sample as well. This sequence joins TRBV31 and TRBJ1-2; D is possibly TRBD1 (6 bases). CDR1 is GKSSPN, CDR2 SITVG, per germline. The CDR3 has 14 amino acids. V lost 0 bases to trimming and J lost 0 bases, with 8 bases between them. The sequenced part of the CDR3 DNA is TGTGCCTGGAGTCTTCGGACAGCAAACTCC. This encodes CAWSLRTANS. The full CDR3 sequence reads CAWSLRTANSDYTF.

With regard to this clone: Gene names and germline match the mouse. The read comes to an end 4 residues before the CDR3 does, leaving the germline J gene to fill in the end. This chain uses TRBV1 with TRBJ2-5, with 8 bases identical to TRBD1. The length of the CDR3 is 16 residues. Germline V CDR1 and CDR2: NSQYPW, LRSPGD (reference sequence). V was clipped by 1 base and J by 0 bases; unmatched bases: 3. The CDR3 is CTCSAGTGKNQDTQYF. CDR3 bases read: TGCACCTGCAGTGCAGGGACAGGGAAGAACCAAGAC.

With regard to this clone: The gene symbols are mouse symbols. The CDR3 end lies 4 residues beyond the end of the read and is filled in from the germline J gene. The V gene is TRBV3, the J gene TRBJ2-5; TRBD2 matches at 9 bases. V gave up 4 bases and J gave up 3 bases; unmatched junction bases: 2. The CDR3 sequence is 14 residues long. Germline V CDR1 and CDR2: SNHLY, FYNGKV (reference sequence). The CDR3 here is CASSWTGEQDTQYF. The CDR3 bases that were read are TGTGCCAGCAGCTGGACTGGGGAGCAAGAC.

This clone was counted only a few times. Genes and germline come from the mouse. The CDR3 DNA, read in part, is TGTGCCAGCAGTTCAGGGGCCGGGAATTCGCCC. It specifies CASSSGAGNSP. In full, the CDR3 is CASSSGAGNSPLYF. The chain combines TRBV19 with TRBJ1-6; tentatively, D is TRBD1 (6 bases). The read terminates 3 residues before the CDR3 end, so the remaining end is supplied by the germline J gene. TRBJ1-6 is assigned to the ORF class and has an uncertain function. V was shortened by 4 bases and J by 7 bases, with 12 bases between the two germline ends. Germline V CDR1 and CDR2: FNHDT, SITEND (reference sequence). The CDR3 extends over 14 amino acids.

This clone was seen a few times. The genes and germline here are from mouse. The CDR3 end is not reached by the read, which stops 3 residues before it; the germline J gene fills it in. This sequence joins TRBV19 and TRBJ1-6; D might be TRBD1 (5 bases). TRBJ1-6 qualifies as an ORF whose function is uncertain. V shed 5 bases and J shed 5 bases, with 5 bases lying between them. Germline CDR1 reads FNHDT; CDR2 reads SITEND (reference sequence). This CDR3 has 12 residues. The CDR3 loop is CASRGDNSPLYF. The sequenced CDR3 bases are TGTGCCAGCAGAGGGGATAATTCGCCC.

This clone was seen more than once but under ten times. Mouse gene names and germline throughout. From the germline J gene comes the end of the CDR3, since the read stops 3 residues before it. The rearrangement links TRBV31 to TRBJ1-6; 8 nucleotides align to TRBD1. TRBJ1-6 is sorted into the ORF group, with uncertain function. V dropped 1 base and J dropped 7; count of bases not matched to a gene: 6. Germline CDR1 GKSSPN, CDR2 SITVG. The CDR3 spans 15 residues. The CDR3 sequence is CAWSPRTGWNSPLYF. The sequenced part of the CDR3 DNA is TGTGCCTGGAGTCCCCGGACAGGGTGGAATTCGCCC.

This clone was seen only a few times. Gene names are mouse gene names. The read is 4 residues too short to cover the CDR3 end, so that end is filled in from the germline J gene. Different DNA sequences within this sample yield the same CDR3. This chain connects TRBV13-2 to TRBJ2-2; 10 bases are shared with TRBD2. The CDR3 runs 14 residues. Germline V CDR1 and CDR2: NNHNN, SYGAGS (reference sequence). The V gene end was trimmed by 6 bases and the J gene end by 2 bases; junction bases not matched to a gene: 1. CDR3 DNA, as far as it was read: TGTGCCAGCGAGACTGGGGGGAACACCGGG. As protein: CASETGGNTG. The complete CDR3 sequence is CASETGGNTGQLYF.

At least ten counts were recorded for this clone. Genes and germline come from the mouse. The CDR3 is cut off 3 residues early in the read; its end comes from the germline J gene. The chain combines TRBV19 with TRBJ1-6; perhaps TRBD1 as D (5 bases). TRBJ1-6 is placed among ORFs of uncertain function. V lost 4 bases to trimming and J lost 1 base, with 9 bases between them. Per germline, CDR1 FNHDT and CDR2 SITEND (reference sequence). The CDR3 sequence is 15 residues long. The part of the CDR3 DNA that was read is TGTGCCAGCAGTTGGGCAGGGTCCTATAATTCGCCC. Translating it yields CASSWAGSYNSP. The full CDR3 protein is CASSWAGSYNSPLYF.

This clone has more than one count but fewer than ten. Gene names are the mouse ones. The CDR3 end is not reached by the read, which stops 4 residues before it; the germline J gene fills it in. This sequence joins TRBV31 and TRBJ2-3, with TRBD1 as a possible D gene (6 bases). Germline CDR1 GKSSPN, CDR2 SITVG. The CDR3 has 14 amino acids. V was pared by 3 bases and J by 3 bases, with 13 bases between. The CDR3 here is CAWRPGTIAETLYF. Partial CDR3 DNA: TGTGCCTGGAGGCCCGGGACAATCGCAGAA.

A few counts support this clone. Gene names are the mouse ones. The sequence runs out 4 residues before the end of the CDR3; the remainder is reconstructed from the germline J gene. The chain combines TRBV13-1 with TRBJ1-2; TRBD1 aligns across 9 bases. Germline values: CDR1 NSHNY, CDR2 SYGAGN. This CDR3 has 15 amino acids. V lost 6 bases, J lost 4 bases, and 10 bases stayed unmatched. CDR3 in amino acids: CASTSGTGKGSDYTF. CDR3 DNA, as far as it was read: TGTGCCAGCACATCCGGGACAGGGAAGGGCTCC.

Turning to this clone: These gene names are mouse names. The CDR3 extends 4 residues past the end of the read, so its final part is completed from the germline J gene. The rearrangement joins TRBV19 to TRBJ2-2; D perhaps matches TRBD1 (5 bases). Between the trimmed V and J ends, which lost 2 bases and 0 bases, there was a span of 11 bases. CDR1 FNHDT and CDR2 SITEND come from the germline V gene (reference sequence). The CDR3 length is 16 residues. The CDR3 reads CASSMAGQSNTGQLYF. The CDR3 bases that were read are TGTGCCAGCAGTATGGCAGGACAATCAAACACCGGG.

Points on this clone: Here the gene names and germline are mouse. With the read ending 4 residues before the CDR3 end, the germline J gene is used to fill in that end. The chain uses TRBV13-1 and TRBJ1-2; D remains ambiguous. V was trimmed by 5 bases and J by 0 bases, leaving 11 bases between them. Germline V CDR1 and CDR2: NSHNY, SYGAGN. This CDR3 is built from 14 residues. The CDR3 sequence is CASRHAGANSDYTF. The part of the CDR3 DNA that was read is TGTGCCAGCAGGCACGCAGGAGCAAACTCC.

In the case of this clone: Gene names and germline refer to mouse. Other DNA sequences from this sample encode an identical CDR3 as well. The CDR3 here is CASSQDTGKDTQYF. The CDR3 DNA, read in part, is TGTGCCAGCAGCCAAGACACTGGGAAAGAC. The chain uses TRBV2 and TRBJ2-5; maybe TRBD2 (6 bases). Read sequence stops 4 residues before the CDR3 end, and the germline J gene provides the missing end. Germline loops: CDR1 LGHNA, CDR2 YSYQKL. CDR3 length: 14 residues. The whole variable domain, filled in from reference TRBV2 and TRBJ2-5, reads DPKIIQKPKYLVAVTGSEKILICEQYLGHNAMYWYRQSAKKPLEFMFSYSYQKLMDNQTASSRFQPQSSKKNHLDLQITALKPDDSATYFCASSQDTGKDTQYFGPGTRLLVL.

Note on this clone: Gene and germline names: mouse. From the germline J gene comes the end of the CDR3, since the read stops 3 residues before it. The same CDR3 is also encoded by other DNA sequences in this sample. This chain connects TRBV19 to TRBJ1-6; 10 positions agree with TRBD1. TRBJ1-6 is treated as an ORF (open reading frame) with a function not yet certain. The V gene end was trimmed by 4 bases and the J gene end by 7 bases; junction bases not matched to a gene: 5. The V gene's germline CDR1 is FNHDT and CDR2 SITEND (reference sequence). The CDR3 has 15 residues. The CDR3 DNA, read in part, is TGTGCCAGCAGTCGACAGGGGGCGGGAAATTCGCCC. Translated: CASSRQGAGNSP. The full CDR3 sequence reads CASSRQGAGNSPLYF.

This clone was counted only a few times. Germline and genes here are mouse. The missing CDR3 end, 4 residues past where the read stops, is filled in from the germline J gene. The chain couples TRBV13-1 to TRBJ2-5; TRBD2 matches 12 bases. Per the germline V gene, CDR1 is NSHNY and CDR2 is SYGAGN. The CDR3 consists of 17 residues. The CDR3 loop is CASSDKTRLGGLDTQYF. Partial CDR3 DNA: TGTGCCAGCAGTGATAAGACAAGACTGGGGGGGCTGGAC.

This clone was seen only a few times. Genes and germline come from the mouse. The read comes to an end 4 residues before the CDR3 does, leaving the germline J gene to fill in the end. This sequence joins TRBV19 and TRBJ2-5, with 11 nucleotides matching TRBD2. V dropped 3 bases and J dropped 2; count of bases not matched to a gene: 2. Germline CDR1 FNHDT, CDR2 SITEND (reference sequence). The CDR3 is 15 amino acids. The sequenced part of the CDR3 DNA is TGTGCCAGCAGTACCGACTGGGGGGGCCAAGAC. Translating gives CASSTDWGGQD. The whole CDR3 reads CASSTDWGGQDTQYF.

In its sample, this clone was seen a few times. The listed genes are named as in mouse. The read terminates 4 residues ahead of where the CDR3 ends, so the germline J gene completes it. The chain couples TRBV13-1 to TRBJ1-1, with 9 nucleotides matching TRBD1. The CDR3 has 12 amino acids. CDR1 is NSHNY and CDR2 is SYGAGN in the germline V gene. The CDR3 sequence: CASRDRGTEVFF. Incomplete CDR3 DNA: TGTGCCAGCAGGGACAGGGGTACA.

The table lists this clone with a few counts. Mouse gene names apply. The read stops 3 residues short of the end of the CDR3; the missing end is completed from the germline J gene. The chain has TRBV13-1 and TRBJ1-6; tentative D call: TRBD1 (5 bases). TRBJ1-6 is assigned to the ORF class and has an uncertain function. Trimming stripped 0 bases from V and 0 bases from J, with 7 bases between. The CDR3 is made up of 16 amino acids. Germline V gene sequence: CDR1 NSHNY, CDR2 SYGAGN. CDR3 DNA, as far as it was read: TGTGCCAGCAGTGATGCAGGGAATTCCTATAATTCGCCC. Amino acid sequence: CASSDAGNSYNSP. The full CDR3 reads CASSDAGNSYNSPLYF.

Details on this clone: Mouse gene names and germline throughout. Read coverage stops 4 residues before the CDR3 terminus; the germline J gene supplies the remainder. V usage is TRBV19 and J usage is TRBJ1-1; D perhaps matches TRBD1 (6 bases). CDR1 and CDR2 (germline): FNHDT, SITEND (reference sequence). CDR3 size: 14 residues. The V end was cut by 2 bases, the J end by 3 bases, with 11 bases between. Partial CDR3 DNA: TGTGCCAGCAGTATGAGGGGGGGGGACACA. Translated: CASSMRGGDT. The CDR3, in full, reads CASSMRGGDTEVFF.

Concerning this clone: Gene names are the mouse ones. The read terminates 4 residues ahead of where the CDR3 ends, so the germline J gene completes it. V and J are TRBV1 and TRBJ2-3; 9 positions agree with TRBD1. The J segment lost 3 bases and the V segment lost 3 bases, leaving 4 bases of the junction unmatched. Germline V gene data show CDR1 as NSQYPW and CDR2 as LRSPGD (reference sequence). The CDR3 runs 15 residues. CDR3 DNA, as far as it was read: TGCACCTGCAGTGCCGGACAGGGGAGGGCAGAA. Translating it yields CTCSAGQGRAE. The whole CDR3 protein is CTCSAGQGRAETLYF. Complete variable domain (other parts from reference TRBV1 and TRBJ2-3): VTLLEQNPRWRLVPRGQAVNLRCILKNSQYPWMSWYQQDLQKQLQWLFTLRSPGDKEVKSLPGADYLATRVTDTELRLQVANMSQGRTLYCTCSAGQGRAETLYFGSGTRLTVL.

Only a few counts were recorded for this clone. Genes and germline are mouse. The DNA read from the CDR3 is TGCACCTGCAGTGCAGATCAGCAGGGCGTATATGCT. Protein product: CTCSADQQGVYA. The whole CDR3 reads CTCSADQQGVYAEQFF. The chain combines TRBV1 with TRBJ2-1; D perhaps matches TRBD1 (5 bases). The read terminates 4 residues before the CDR3 end, so the remaining end is supplied by the germline J gene. Trimming removed 0 bases at V and 4 bases at J, with 13 bases between. Germline V gene lookup returns CDR1 NSQYPW and CDR2 LRSPGD (reference sequence). The CDR3 is 16 residues long.

There are a few counts of this clone. The genes and germline here are from mouse. Sequencing ends 4 residues short of the CDR3 end; the germline J gene provides the rest. The chain employs TRBV31 and TRBJ1-2; 10 nucleotides line up with TRBD1. There are 15 residues in the CDR3. Unmatched junction bases numbered 6, after V lost 1 base and J lost 4 bases. The germline V gene encodes CDR1 GKSSPN and CDR2 SITVG. CDR3 amino acids: CAWSRNRDRGSDYTF. CDR3 DNA (partial): TGTGCCTGGAGTCGTAACCGGGACAGGGGCTCC. Using reference TRBV31 and TRBJ1-2 for the parts outside the CDR3, the full variable domain is AQTIHQWPVAEIKAVGSPLSLGCTIKGKSSPNLYWYWQATGGTLQQLFYSITVGQVESVVQLNLSASRPKDDQFILSTEKLLLSHSGFYLCAWSRNRDRGSDYTFGSGTRLLVI.

This clone has more than one count but fewer than ten. Any gene name here is a mouse gene name. The sequence runs out 4 residues before the end of the CDR3; the remainder is reconstructed from the germline J gene. The sample carries other DNA sequences with the same CDR3. V is TRBV13-2 and J is TRBJ2-1, with D maybe TRBD1 (6 bases). Per germline, CDR1 NNHNN and CDR2 SYGAGS (reference sequence). The CDR3 covers 13 residues. The ends were cut back, 4 bases at V and 5 bases at J, with 10 bases in the middle. Incomplete CDR3 DNA: TGTGCCAGCGGTCAGGGGCTGGATGCT. It yields the protein CASGQGLDA. The CDR3 in full is CASGQGLDAEQFF.

This clone appeared a few times. Gene names are mouse gene names. Read coverage stops 4 residues before the CDR3 terminus; the germline J gene supplies the remainder. Additional DNA sequences in this sample encode the identical CDR3. The chain is built from TRBV1 and TRBJ2-3; 12 bases map to TRBD1. Germline V gene sequence: CDR1 NSQYPW, CDR2 LRSPGD (reference sequence). CDR3 length: 16 amino acids. V lost 3 bases, J lost 3 bases, and 4 bases stayed unmatched. Partial CDR3 DNA: TGCACCTGCAGTGCGGGACAGGGGGCAGGGGCAGAA. This gives the protein CTCSAGQGAGAE. The entire CDR3 protein is CTCSAGQGAGAETLYF.

As concerns this clone: The germline and genes are mouse ones. The read ends 4 residues before the CDR3 terminus; that terminus is restored from the germline J gene. Other DNA sequences of this sample code for an identical CDR3. V is TRBV19 and J is TRBJ2-5, with 9 bases aligning to TRBD2. J gave up 1 base and V 4 bases, and 4 bases lay outside the gene matches. Germline CDR1 FNHDT, CDR2 SITEND (reference sequence). The CDR3 is made up of 15 amino acids. The CDR3 DNA, read in part, is TGTGCCAGCAGTCCCCGACTGGGGGACCAAGAC. Translating gives CASSPRLGDQD. The full-length CDR3 reads as CASSPRLGDQDTQYF.

About this clone: Mouse gene names apply. The read falls 4 residues short of the CDR3 end, and the missing part is taken from the germline J gene. This CDR3 is also generated by other DNA sequences in the sample. The rearrangement joins TRBV5 to TRBJ1-1, with a weak D call TRBD1 (6 bases). Trimming pared 2 bases from V and 4 bases from J, leaving 8 bases between. CDR3 length: 13 amino acids. CDR1 LGHNA and CDR2 YNLKQL come from the germline V gene (reference sequence). The sequenced CDR3 bases are TGTGCCAGCAGCCAAACAGGGTTCACA. Translation gives CASSQTGFT. The full-length CDR3 reads as CASSQTGFTEVFF.

This clone has only a few counts. The genes are named according to mouse. The CDR3 end lies 4 residues beyond the end of the read and is filled in from the germline J gene. The gene calls are TRBV14 and TRBJ2-5; 7 bases align to TRBD1. The CDR3 spans 13 residues. Germline CDR1 reads SGHDT; CDR2 reads FRDEAV. Incomplete CDR3 DNA: TGTGCCAGCACCCCGGGACAGAAAGAC. It encodes CASTPGQKD. The CDR3 in its entirety is CASTPGQKDTQYF.